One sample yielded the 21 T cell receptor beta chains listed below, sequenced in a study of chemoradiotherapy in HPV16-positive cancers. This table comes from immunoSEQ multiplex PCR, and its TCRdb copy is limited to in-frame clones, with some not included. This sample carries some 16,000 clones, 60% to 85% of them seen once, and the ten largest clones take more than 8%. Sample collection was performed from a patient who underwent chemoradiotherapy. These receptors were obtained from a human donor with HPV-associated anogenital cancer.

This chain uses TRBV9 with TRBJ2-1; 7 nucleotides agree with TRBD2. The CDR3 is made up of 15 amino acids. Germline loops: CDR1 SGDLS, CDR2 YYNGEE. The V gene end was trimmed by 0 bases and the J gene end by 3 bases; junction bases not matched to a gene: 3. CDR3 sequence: CASSVESGDYNEQFF. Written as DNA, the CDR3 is TGTGCCAGCAGCGTAGAAAGCGGGGACTACAATGAGCAGTTCTTC.

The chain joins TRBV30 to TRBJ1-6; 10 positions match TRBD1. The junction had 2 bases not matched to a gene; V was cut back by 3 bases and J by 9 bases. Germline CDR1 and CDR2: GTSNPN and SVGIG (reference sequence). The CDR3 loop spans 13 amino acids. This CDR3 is CAWRTGGISPLHF. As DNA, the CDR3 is TGTGCCTGGAGGACAGGGGGCATTTCACCCCTCCACTTT.

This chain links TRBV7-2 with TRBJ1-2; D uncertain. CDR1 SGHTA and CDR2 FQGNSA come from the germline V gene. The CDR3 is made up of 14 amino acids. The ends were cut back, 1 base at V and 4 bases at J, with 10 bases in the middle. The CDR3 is CASSLGTEVYGYTF. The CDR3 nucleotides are TGTGCCAGCAGCTTAGGGACTGAAGTCTATGGCTACACCTTC. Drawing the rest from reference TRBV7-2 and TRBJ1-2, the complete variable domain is GAGVSQSPSNKVTEKGKDVELRCDPISGHTALYWYRQSLGQGLEFLIYFQGNSAPDKSGLPSDRFSAERTGGSVSTLTIQRTQQEDSAVYLCASSLGTEVYGYTFGSGTRLTVV.

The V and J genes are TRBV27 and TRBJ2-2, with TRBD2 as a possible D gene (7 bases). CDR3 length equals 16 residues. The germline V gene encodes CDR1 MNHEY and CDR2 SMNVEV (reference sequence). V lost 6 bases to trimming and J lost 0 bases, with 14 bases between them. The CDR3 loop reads CASRGGGASNTGELFF. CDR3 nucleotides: TGTGCCAGCAGGGGAGGGGGGGCATCGAACACCGGGGAGCTGTTTTTT.

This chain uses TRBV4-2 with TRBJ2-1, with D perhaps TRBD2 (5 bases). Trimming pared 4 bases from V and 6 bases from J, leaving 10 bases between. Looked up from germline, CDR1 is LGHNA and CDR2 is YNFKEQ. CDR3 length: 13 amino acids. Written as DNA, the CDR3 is TGTGCCAGCAGCCCGAGGGCTAGCAATGAGCAGTTCTTC. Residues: CASSPRASNEQFF.

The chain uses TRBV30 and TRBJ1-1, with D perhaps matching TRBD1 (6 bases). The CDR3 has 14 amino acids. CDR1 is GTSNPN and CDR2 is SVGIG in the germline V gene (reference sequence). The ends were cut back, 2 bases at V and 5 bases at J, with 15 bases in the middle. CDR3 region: CAWSLPNRGTEAFF. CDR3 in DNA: TGTGCCTGGAGTCTTCCCAATAGGGGGACTGAAGCTTTCTTT.

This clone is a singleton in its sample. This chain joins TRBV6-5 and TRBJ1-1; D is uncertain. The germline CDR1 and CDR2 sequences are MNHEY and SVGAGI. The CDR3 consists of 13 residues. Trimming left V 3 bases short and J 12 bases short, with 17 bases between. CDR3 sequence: CASSYTARWRPFF. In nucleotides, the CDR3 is TGTGCCAGCAGTTATACTGCCCGTTGGAGGCCTTTCTTT.

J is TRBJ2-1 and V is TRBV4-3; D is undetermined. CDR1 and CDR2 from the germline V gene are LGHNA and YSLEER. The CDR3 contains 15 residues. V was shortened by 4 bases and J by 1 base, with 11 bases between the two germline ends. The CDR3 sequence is CASSPQVRSYNEQFF. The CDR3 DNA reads TGCGCCAGCAGCCCGCAGGTACGATCCTACAATGAGCAGTTCTTC.

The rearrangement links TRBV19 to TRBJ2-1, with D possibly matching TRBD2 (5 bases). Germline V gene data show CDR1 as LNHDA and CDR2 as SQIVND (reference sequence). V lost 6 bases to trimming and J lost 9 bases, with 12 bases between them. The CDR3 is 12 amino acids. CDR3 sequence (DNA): TGTGCCAGTAGACGGACTCGGGGTGAGCAGTTCTTC. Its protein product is CASRRTRGEQFF.

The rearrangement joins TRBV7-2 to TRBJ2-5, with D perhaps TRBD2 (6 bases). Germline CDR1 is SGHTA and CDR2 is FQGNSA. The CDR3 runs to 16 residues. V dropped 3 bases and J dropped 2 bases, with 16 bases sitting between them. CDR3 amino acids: CASSFSAGRGQETQYF. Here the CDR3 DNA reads TGTGCCAGCAGCTTCTCCGCGGGGCGGGGACAAGAGACCCAGTACTTC.

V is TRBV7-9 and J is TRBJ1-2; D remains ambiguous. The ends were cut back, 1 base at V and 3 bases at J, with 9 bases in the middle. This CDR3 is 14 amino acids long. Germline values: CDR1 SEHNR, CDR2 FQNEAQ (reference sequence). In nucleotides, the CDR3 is TGTGCCAGCAGCTTAGTGGGGTCGGACTATGGCTACACCTTC. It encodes CASSLVGSDYGYTF.

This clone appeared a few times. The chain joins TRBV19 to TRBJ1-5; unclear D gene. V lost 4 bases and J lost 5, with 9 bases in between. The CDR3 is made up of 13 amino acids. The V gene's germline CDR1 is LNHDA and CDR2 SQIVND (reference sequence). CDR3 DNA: TGTGCCAGTAGTAGGACCCAAGATCAGCCCCAGCATTTT. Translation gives CASSRTQDQPQHF.

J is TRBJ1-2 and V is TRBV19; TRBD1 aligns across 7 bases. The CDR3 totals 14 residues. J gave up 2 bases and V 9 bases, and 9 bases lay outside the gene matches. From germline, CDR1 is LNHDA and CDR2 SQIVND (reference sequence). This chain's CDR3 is CASAPTGFNYGYTF. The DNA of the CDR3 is TGTGCCAGCGCCCCGACAGGGTTCAACTATGGCTACACCTTC.

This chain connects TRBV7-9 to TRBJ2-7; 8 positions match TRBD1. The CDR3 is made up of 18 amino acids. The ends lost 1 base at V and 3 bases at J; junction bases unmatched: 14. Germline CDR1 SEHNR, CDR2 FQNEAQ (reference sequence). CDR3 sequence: CASSLVLDLSTGDYEQYF. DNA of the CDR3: TGTGCCAGCAGCTTAGTACTGGATCTATCGACAGGGGACTACGAGCAGTACTTC.

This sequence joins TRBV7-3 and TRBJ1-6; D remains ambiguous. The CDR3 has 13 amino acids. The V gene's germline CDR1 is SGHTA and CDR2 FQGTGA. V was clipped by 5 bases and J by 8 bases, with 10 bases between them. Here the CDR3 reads CASSNNRYSPLHF. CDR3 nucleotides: TGTGCCAGCAGCAATAACCGTTATTCACCCCTCCACTTT.

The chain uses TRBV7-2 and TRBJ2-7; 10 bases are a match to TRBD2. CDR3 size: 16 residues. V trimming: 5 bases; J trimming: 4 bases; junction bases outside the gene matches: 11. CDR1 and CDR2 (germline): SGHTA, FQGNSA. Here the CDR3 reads CASSLTEGLAIYEQYF. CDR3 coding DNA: TGTGCCAGCAGCCTGACGGAGGGACTAGCGATTTACGAGCAGTACTTC.

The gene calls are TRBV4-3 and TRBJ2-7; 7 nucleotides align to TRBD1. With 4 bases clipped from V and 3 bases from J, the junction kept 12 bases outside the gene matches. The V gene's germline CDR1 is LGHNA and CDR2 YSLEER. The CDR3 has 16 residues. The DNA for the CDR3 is TGCGCCAGCAGCCGCCTCGTGGACAGGAGTATCTACGAGCAGTACTTC. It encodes CASSRLVDRSIYEQYF.

DNA of the CDR3: TGTGCCACCAGCAGAGATCACGGGGGGCGGGAAGAGACCCAGTACTTC. This gives the protein CATSRDHGGREETQYF. This chain uses TRBV15 with TRBJ2-5; tentative D call: TRBD2 (7 bases). Trimming left V 0 bases short and J 3 bases short, with 14 bases between. There are 16 residues in the CDR3. Per germline, CDR1 LNHNV and CDR2 YYDKDF (reference sequence).

CDR3 in amino acids: CASSRSGSWDTEAFF. The CDR3 DNA reads as TGTGCCAGCAGCCGATCCGGGAGCTGGGACACTGAAGCTTTCTTT. V gene TRBV5-8 combines with J gene TRBJ1-1; D gene unclear. The CDR3 length is 15 residues. Germline loops: CDR1 SGHTS, CDR2 YDEGEE. Trimming took 4 bases from V and 3 from J, leaving 16 bases between them.

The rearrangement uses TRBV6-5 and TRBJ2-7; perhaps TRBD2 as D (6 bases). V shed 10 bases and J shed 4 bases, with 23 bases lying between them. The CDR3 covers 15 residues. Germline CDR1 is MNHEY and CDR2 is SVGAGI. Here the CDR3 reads CATAGSKSDLYEQYF. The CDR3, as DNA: TGTGCCACGGCGGGGTCCAAGAGCGACCTATACGAGCAGTACTTC.

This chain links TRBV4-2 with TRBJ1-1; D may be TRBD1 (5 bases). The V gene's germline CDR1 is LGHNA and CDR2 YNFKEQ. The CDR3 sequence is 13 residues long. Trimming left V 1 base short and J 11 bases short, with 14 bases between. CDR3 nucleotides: TGTGCCAGCAGCCAAGTTTCCCTGGAGGGGGCTTTCTTT. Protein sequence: CASSQVSLEGAFF.